This note documents a single T cell receptor beta chain sequence. In the original workflow: Amplifying reference gene primers gave estimates of nucleated cell counts. Clones were sequenced by immunoSEQ multiplex PCR, and TCRdb holds only the in-frame ones, with some missing. The V and J calls and the clone size are those of that table, but D and trimming were determined from the DNA. This sample has approximately 290,000 clones, with around 81% found just once. These data are taken from a study of blood T cell repertoires in COVID-19. At the level of the study: Sources were T cells, B-cell-depleted T cells, or PBMCs; the material itself was cDNA or gDNA.

This CDR3 has 13 amino acids. CDR1 SNHLY and CDR2 FYNNEI come from the germline V gene. Trimming took 9 bases from V and 0 from J, leaving 8 bases between them. The sample comprised peripheral blood. The V and J genes are TRBV2 and TRBJ1-4; D is perhaps TRBD1 (6 bases). This clonotype originated in a person aged 70 to 85 with COVID-19, enrolled during active disease. CDR3 sequence: CARGGATNEKLFF. The CDR3, as DNA: TGTGCCAGAGGGGGGGCAACTAATGAAAAACTGTTTTTT.